These T cell receptor beta chains were read from a single sample in a study of CD8+ T cells in alopecia areata. TCRdb's table, derived via immunoSEQ multiplex PCR, lists solely in-frame clones and lacks some. The profile covers some 150,000 clones, with about 51% appearing a single time and approximately 20% taken by the ten largest. Material: CD8+ T cells sorted from blood, obtained at week 0. The receptors were sampled from a human donor with alopecia areata. Both conserved end residues are part of each CDR3. A D gene is named only where the DNA matches it firmly. The size field is filled for only some rows; it gives once, few, many or a size class.

J gene: TRBJ2-7; D gene: -; clone size: -; V gene: TRBV4-3; CDR3 DNA: TGCGCCAGCAGCCAAGAAGCAGGGGCCTACGAGCAGTACTTC; CDR3 protein: CASSQEAGAYEQYF
J gene: TRBJ2-3; D gene: TRBD1; clone size: -; V gene: TRBV25-1; CDR3 DNA: TGTGCCAGCAGCGTGACAGGGGTTTTTGATACGCAGTATTTT; CDR3 protein: CASSVTGVFDTQYF
J gene: TRBJ2-3; D gene: TRBD1; clone size: -; V gene: TRBV23-1; CDR3 DNA: TGCGCCAGCAGCGCTCCTACTGACAGGGCCACAGATACGCAGTATTTT; CDR3 protein: CASSAPTDRATDTQYF
J gene: TRBJ1-1; D gene: -; clone size: -; V gene: TRBV27; CDR3 DNA: TGTGCCAGCAGTTTAGGGAGTGAAGCTTTCTTT; CDR3 protein: CASSLGSEAFF
J gene: TRBJ2-2; D gene: -; clone size: few; V gene: TRBV29-1; CDR3 DNA: TGCAGCGTTGAGCACCGGGACACCGGGGAGCTGTTTTTT; CDR3 protein: CSVEHRDTGELFF
J gene: TRBJ1-1; D gene: -; clone size: few; V gene: TRBV7-2; CDR3 DNA: TGTGCCAGCAGCTTATCTGGGTCGAACACTGAAGCTTTCTTT; CDR3 protein: CASSLSGSNTEAFF
J gene: TRBJ1-6; D gene: -; clone size: few; V gene: TRBV13; CDR3 DNA: TGTGCCAGCAGCTTGGACGGGGGGTCCTATAATTCACCCCTCCACTTT; CDR3 protein: CASSLDGGSYNSPLHF
J gene: TRBJ2-1; D gene: -; clone size: -; V gene: TRBV5-1; CDR3 DNA: TGCGCCAGCAGCGGAATGGGCGGCTCCTACAATGAGCAGTTCTTC; CDR3 protein: CASSGMGGSYNEQFF
J gene: TRBJ2-5; D gene: -; clone size: -; V gene: TRBV21-1; CDR3 DNA: TGTGCCAGCCCATGGGTACAAGGAGAGACCCAGTACTTC; CDR3 protein: CASPWVQGETQYF
J gene: TRBJ2-1; D gene: -; clone size: -; V gene: TRBV9; CDR3 DNA: TGTGCCAGCAGCATAGGGGGTTATGAGCAGTTCTTC; CDR3 protein: CASSIGGYEQFF
J gene: TRBJ2-3; D gene: TRBD2; clone size: few; V gene: TRBV30; CDR3 DNA: TGTGCCTGGACCCTAGCGGGGAGCACAGATACGCAGTATTTT; CDR3 protein: CAWTLAGSTDTQYF
J gene: TRBJ1-3; D gene: -; clone size: few; V gene: TRBV10-3; CDR3 DNA: TGTGCCATCAGTGAGGGCTCTGGAAACACCATATATTTT; CDR3 protein: CAISEGSGNTIYF
J gene: TRBJ2-7; D gene: TRBD1; clone size: -; V gene: TRBV7-3; CDR3 DNA: TGTGCCAGCAGCCCGACAGGGGGCTCGTACGAGCAGTACTTC; CDR3 protein: CASSPTGGSYEQYF
J gene: TRBJ1-1; D gene: -; clone size: -; V gene: TRBV5-6; CDR3 DNA: TGTGCCAGCAGCTCTTGGGGGACTGAAGCTTTCTTT; CDR3 protein: CASSSWGTEAFF
J gene: TRBJ2-1; D gene: TRBD2; clone size: -; V gene: TRBV30; CDR3 DNA: TGTGCCTGGAAGGTGACTAGCGGGGGGTGGAGTGAGCAGTTCTTC; CDR3 protein: CAWKVTSGGWSEQFF
J gene: TRBJ2-2; D gene: -; clone size: -; V gene: TRBV4-3; CDR3 DNA: TGCGCCAGCAGCCCCTTTGGCGGGGAGCTGTTTTTT; CDR3 protein: CASSPFGGELFF
J gene: TRBJ2-3; D gene: -; clone size: -; V gene: TRBV4-3; CDR3 DNA: TGCGCCAGCAGCCAAGATCGTTCAGATACGCAGTATTTT; CDR3 protein: CASSQDRSDTQYF
J gene: TRBJ1-2; D gene: -; clone size: -; V gene: TRBV25-1; CDR3 DNA: TGTGCCAGCAGTGATCCTCGGACAGCAGATGGCTACACCTTC; CDR3 protein: CASSDPRTADGYTF
J gene: TRBJ1-1; D gene: TRBD1; clone size: -; V gene: TRBV29-1; CDR3 DNA: TGCAGCTCGACAGGGGGCTATGGCACTGAAGCTTTCTTT; CDR3 protein: CSSTGGYGTEAFF
J gene: TRBJ2-1; D gene: TRBD1; clone size: few; V gene: TRBV30; CDR3 DNA: TGTGCCTGCTATGATCAGGACAGGCCCTACAATGAGCAGTTCTTC; CDR3 protein: CACYDQDRPYNEQFF
J gene: TRBJ2-7; D gene: -; clone size: -; V gene: TRBV29-1; CDR3 DNA: TGCAGCTTTTCCGGGACATCTACCTACGAGCAGTACTTC; CDR3 protein: CSFSGTSTYEQYF
J gene: TRBJ2-7; D gene: -; clone size: -; V gene: TRBV30; CDR3 DNA: TGTGCCTGGAGTGTAACGAACTACGAGCAGTACTTC; CDR3 protein: CAWSVTNYEQYF
J gene: TRBJ2-7; D gene: TRBD1; clone size: -; V gene: TRBV29-1; CDR3 DNA: TGCAGCGTGCTCGGGACAGGGGGCTCCTACGAGCAGTACTTC; CDR3 protein: CSVLGTGGSYEQYF
J gene: TRBJ2-3; D gene: -; clone size: -; V gene: TRBV27; CDR3 DNA: TGTGCCAGCCAAAAGGTGGCGAGGGCAGATACGCAGTATTTT; CDR3 protein: CASQKVARADTQYF
J gene: TRBJ1-1; D gene: -; clone size: few; V gene: TRBV30; CDR3 DNA: TGTGCCTGGAGTGTAGGTGATAGCACTGAAGCTTTCTTT; CDR3 protein: CAWSVGDSTEAFF
J gene: TRBJ2-7; D gene: TRBD1; clone size: many; V gene: TRBV7-9; CDR3 DNA: TGTGCCAGCAGCCTCGGACAGGGGGGTTACGAGCAGTACTTC; CDR3 protein: CASSLGQGGYEQYF